Presented here are 25 T cell receptor beta chains from one specimen sequenced in a study of cytomegalovirus exposure and HLA in healthy donors. PCR involved 60 Vbeta and 13 Jbeta primers. Generated by immunoSEQ multiplex PCR, the TCRdb table keeps only in-frame clones and is missing some. The table has around 130,000 clones, 73% seen once; the top ten hold over 2%. The sample taken for sequencing was PBMCs. These receptors all come from a woman in her thirties or forties in good health and CMV-seropositive.

The V gene is TRBV5-4, the J gene TRBJ1-2; TRBD1 matches 8 bases. J gave up 4 bases and V 0 bases, and 2 bases lay outside the gene matches. There are 14 residues in the CDR3. CDR1 and CDR2 from the germline V gene are SGHNT and YYREEE (reference sequence). The CDR3 sequence is CASSLGQGSYGYTF. DNA of the CDR3: TGTGCCAGCAGCTTGGGACAGGGGAGCTATGGCTACACCTTC.

This clone was counted a few times. The chain combines TRBV7-2 with TRBJ1-1, with 9 bases that match TRBD1. Germline values: CDR1 SGHTA, CDR2 FQGNSA. This CDR3 spans 16 amino acids. V lost 2 bases and J lost 0; bases outside the gene matches: 4. The DNA of the CDR3 is TGTGCCAGCAGCTTACGGGGACAGGGAATGAACACTGAAGCTTTCTTT. It specifies CASSLRGQGMNTEAFF.

V and J are TRBV29-1 and TRBJ2-3, with 7 bases fitting TRBD1. The trim removed 2 bases at V and 5 bases at J, leaving 10 bases unmatched. The CDR3 runs to 15 residues. The V gene's germline CDR1 is SQVTM and CDR2 ANQGSEA. Here the CDR3 reads CSVERYQTGRDTQYF. DNA of the CDR3: TGCAGCGTTGAAAGGTATCAGACAGGGAGAGATACGCAGTATTTT.

The gene calls are TRBV30 and TRBJ1-1; tentatively, D is TRBD1 (6 bases). Looked up from germline, CDR1 is GTSNPN and CDR2 is SVGIG (reference sequence). This CDR3 is 15 amino acids long. The ends were cut back, 2 bases at V and 3 bases at J, with 16 bases in the middle. In DNA, the CDR3 is TGTGCCTGGAGTTCCAGGACAGTGTGGGACACTGAAGCTTTCTTT. Encoded protein: CAWSSRTVWDTEAFF.

The chain links TRBV15 to TRBJ2-7, with 7 bases matching TRBD1. Per germline, CDR1 LNHNV and CDR2 YYDKDF (reference sequence). The CDR3 is 16 amino acids. Losses at the gene ends were 0 bases for V and 1 base for J; bases not matched to a gene: 6. The CDR3 sequence is CATSRDQMGQSYEQYF. In nucleotides, the CDR3 is TGTGCCACCAGCAGAGATCAAATGGGACAGTCCTACGAGCAGTACTTC.

The chain links TRBV28 to TRBJ1-5, with 8 bases that match TRBD1. The CDR3 loop spans 16 amino acids. Germline V gene lookup returns CDR1 MDHEN and CDR2 SYDVKM. J was trimmed by 2 bases and V by 6 bases; bases with no gene match: 9. The DNA for the CDR3 is TGTGCCAGCAGGGGGGCCGGACAGGGAGGCAATCAGCCCCAGCATTTT. This gives the protein CASRGAGQGGNQPQHF.

As to this clone: Other DNA sequences within the sample encode an identical CDR3. This chain links TRBV25-1 with TRBJ2-3, with TRBD2 identical over 7 bases. J gave up 2 bases and V 6 bases, and 5 bases lay outside the gene matches. The CDR3 length is 14 residues. The V gene's germline CDR1 is MGHDK and CDR2 SYGVNS. This CDR3 reads CASSAGRTTDTQYF. In DNA, the CDR3 is TGTGCCAGCAGCGCCGGGAGGACCACAGATACGCAGTATTTT.

This clone was observed a single time. V usage is TRBV28 and J usage is TRBJ2-7; 8 bases are a match to TRBD1. This CDR3 is built from 15 residues. The trim removed 5 bases at V and 7 bases at J, leaving 13 bases unmatched. CDR1 and CDR2 (germline): MDHEN, SYDVKM. This chain's CDR3 is CASSATGTGSGEQYF. DNA for the CDR3: TGTGCCAGCAGTGCAACCGGGACAGGCTCGGGGGAGCAGTACTTC.

V is TRBV2 and J is TRBJ1-1; the D gene is possibly TRBD1 (5 bases). The CDR3 consists of 11 residues. Per the germline V gene, CDR1 is SNHLY and CDR2 is FYNNEI. V was pared by 7 bases and J by 8 bases, with 11 bases between. As DNA, the CDR3 is TGTGCCAGCAAGATACAGGCAGAAGCTTTCTTT. Translated: CASKIQAEAFF. Full variable domain (remainder filled in from reference TRBV2 and TRBJ1-1): EPEVTQTPSHQVTQMGQEVILRCVPISNHLYFYWYRQILGQKVEFLVSFYNNEISEKSEIFDDQFSVERPDGSNFTLKIRSTKLEDSAMYFCASKIQAEAFFGQGTRLTVV.

The chain combines TRBV30 with TRBJ1-3, with 7 bases aligning to TRBD1. The CDR3 has 13 residues. Germline values: CDR1 GTSNPN, CDR2 SVGIG (reference sequence). V dropped 8 bases and J dropped 8; count of bases not matched to a gene: 12. The DNA of the CDR3 is TGTGCCCTTAGGGGGCTAAAGGGGGACACCATATATTTT. Translation gives CALRGLKGDTIYF. Full variable domain (missing parts from reference TRBV30 and TRBJ1-3): SQTIHQWPATLVQPVGSPLSLECTVEGTSNPNLYWYRQAAGRGLQLLFYSVGIGQISSEVPQNLSASRPQDRQFILSSKKLLLSDSGFYLCALRGLKGDTIYFGEGSWLTVV.

The chain recombines TRBV5-4 with TRBJ2-5, with TRBD2 identical over 10 bases. TRBJ2-7 explains the end of the DNA better; the J call may be wrong. This CDR3 has 18 amino acids. In germline, CDR1 is SGHNT, CDR2 YYREEE (reference sequence). CDR3 sequence (DNA): TGTGCCAGCAGCTTGTCGTTGCTAGCGGGGGAAGGAGGTTACGAGCAGTACTTC. It yields the protein CASSLSLLAGEGGYEQYF.

The chain employs TRBV29-1 and TRBJ1-2; D is unclear. V was shortened by 4 bases and J by 2 bases, with 14 bases between the two germline ends. The CDR3 has 14 amino acids. CDR1 SQVTM and CDR2 ANQGSEA come from the germline V gene. CDR3 sequence (DNA): TGCAGCGTTGCTGGTCGGACTGAAAACTATGGCTACACCTTC. Its translation is CSVAGRTENYGYTF.

V is TRBV9 and J is TRBJ1-1; D is uncertain. Looked up from germline, CDR1 is SGDLS and CDR2 is YYNGEE. Between the trimmed V and J ends, which lost 0 bases and 1 base, there was a span of 10 bases. The length of the CDR3 is 15 residues. CDR3 sequence reads: CASSVAGNPNTEAFF. The CDR3 bases are TGTGCCAGCAGCGTAGCCGGGAACCCGAACACTGAAGCTTTCTTT.

This clone was seen a handful of times. The gene calls are TRBV18 and TRBJ1-1; 9 bases line up with TRBD1. With V trimmed by 4 bases and J by 6 bases, 18 bases remained unmatched. Per the germline V gene, CDR1 is KGHSH and CDR2 is LQKENI. The CDR3 is 18 amino acids. CDR3 sequence (DNA): TGTGCCAGCTCACTCCTACAGGGGGCCGGTCCCGGAGTCCCTGAAGCTTTCTTT. Translation: CASSLLQGAGPGVPEAFF.

The rearrangement uses TRBV27 and TRBJ1-5; a weak D match, TRBD1 (5 bases). Trimming pared 5 bases from V and 5 bases from J, leaving 13 bases between. Germline V lookup: CDR1 MNHEY, CDR2 SMNVEV (reference sequence). The CDR3 sequence is 14 residues long. The CDR3 loop is CASSRWGEDQPQHF. CDR3 sequence (DNA): TGTGCCAGCAGTCGATGGGGCGAGGATCAGCCCCAGCATTTT.

This clone has a single count. The rearrangement uses TRBV7-2 and TRBJ1-2; D gene ambiguous. V was pared by 3 bases and J by 0 bases, with 5 bases between. The CDR3 is 13 residues long. CDR1 is SGHTA and CDR2 is FQGNSA in the germline V gene. In DNA form, the CDR3 reads TGTGCCAGCAGCTTCGACTCTAACTATGGCTACACCTTC. Protein: CASSFDSNYGYTF. The whole variable domain, remainder taken from reference TRBV7-2 and TRBJ1-2, is GAGVSQSPSNKVTEKGKDVELRCDPISGHTALYWYRQSLGQGLEFLIYFQGNSAPDKSGLPSDRFSAERTGGSVSTLTIQRTQQEDSAVYLCASSFDSNYGYTFGSGTRLTVV.

This CDR3 reads CASRQARTGAEQYF. CDR3 bases: TGTGCCAGCAGGCAAGCCCGGACAGGGGCCGAGCAGTACTTC. The chain joins TRBV7-2 to TRBJ2-7; 9 nucleotides align to TRBD1. CDR1 SGHTA and CDR2 FQGNSA come from the germline V gene. Trimming took 6 bases from V and 6 from J; bases not matched to a gene: 9. The CDR3 is 14 residues long.

This clone came up a few times. The chain is built from TRBV7-9 and TRBJ1-2; TRBD1 matches at 8 bases. V was clipped by 4 bases and J by 1 base; unmatched bases: 8. Germline CDR1 and CDR2: SEHNR and FQNEAQ (reference sequence). This CDR3 contains 16 residues. The CDR3 DNA reads as TGTGCCAGCAGCTCATCCCGGGACAGGCGTAACTATGGCTACACCTTC. It codes for CASSSSRDRRNYGYTF.

The chain uses TRBV19 and TRBJ1-2, with D perhaps matching TRBD1 (5 bases). The CDR3 is 12 amino acids. Germline CDR1 and CDR2: LNHDA and SQIVND (reference sequence). V was shortened by 6 bases and J by 5 bases, with 10 bases between the two germline ends. The CDR3 sequence is CASSLGGYGYTF. The DNA of the CDR3 is TGTGCCAGTAGCCTGGGGGGGTATGGCTACACCTTC.

This clone appeared a single time. The chain joins TRBV5-1 to TRBJ2-2, with 15 positions matching TRBD2. The germline CDR1 and CDR2 sequences are SGHRS and YFSETQ. V shed 3 bases, J shed 1 base, and the junction held 1 base outside the gene matches. This CDR3 is 17 amino acids long. CDR3 in amino acids: CASSSGLAGGNTGELFF. The CDR3 DNA follows: TGCGCCAGCAGCTCGGGACTAGCGGGGGGGAACACCGGGGAGCTGTTTTTT.

The chain combines TRBV7-2 with TRBJ1-2, with 9 bases matching TRBD1. The CDR3 is 15 amino acids. V lost 4 bases and J lost 3; bases outside the gene matches: 6. Germline CDR1 SGHTA, CDR2 FQGNSA. DNA for the CDR3: TGTGCCAGCAGCTACAGGACAGGGGTTGACTATGGCTACACCTTC. Protein sequence: CASSYRTGVDYGYTF. The variable domain in full, completed from reference TRBV7-2 and TRBJ1-2, reads GAGVSQSPSNKVTEKGKDVELRCDPISGHTALYWYRQSLGQGLEFLIYFQGNSAPDKSGLPSDRFSAERTGGSVSTLTIQRTQQEDSAVYLCASSYRTGVDYGYTFGSGTRLTVV.

V usage is TRBV18 and J usage is TRBJ1-2; possible D gene TRBD1, 6 bases. The CDR3 consists of 15 residues. With 2 bases removed from V and 0 bases from J, the gap between germline ends came to 10 bases. CDR1 and CDR2 (germline): KGHSH, LQKENI. CDR3 nucleotides: TGTGCCAGCTCACCAGGACAGCGACCTAACTATGGCTACACCTTC. Protein product: CASSPGQRPNYGYTF.

The chain joins TRBV28 to TRBJ2-7; 8 positions match TRBD1. Germline CDR1 reads MDHEN; CDR2 reads SYDVKM. The CDR3 consists of 15 residues. The J segment lost 6 bases and the V segment lost 6 bases, leaving 13 bases of the junction unmatched. As DNA, the CDR3 is TGTGCCAGCAGATCCGGGACAGGTTTCTTCGCCGAGCAGTACTTC. It encodes CASRSGTGFFAEQYF.

This clone was observed a single time. The CDR3 sequence is CASSVADRGAGGELFF. CDR3 nucleotide sequence: TGTGCCAGCAGCGTAGCGGACAGGGGGGCGGGCGGGGAGCTGTTTTTT. This rearrangement joins TRBV9 to TRBJ2-2; 10 bases align to TRBD1. This CDR3 region has 16 residues. Germline assignment: CDR1 SGDLS and CDR2 YYNGEE. Trimming cost V 0 bases and J 7 bases; bases outside gene matches: 6.

The chain combines TRBV27 with TRBJ1-1; TRBD1 matches at 8 bases. The CDR3 consists of 15 residues. Germline values: CDR1 MNHEY, CDR2 SMNVEV (reference sequence). Trimming took 5 bases from V and 3 from J; bases not matched to a gene: 8. CDR3 protein: CASSVPGGADTEAFF. CDR3 in DNA: TGTGCCAGCAGTGTCCCAGGGGGCGCCGACACTGAAGCTTTCTTT.